These 21 T cell receptor beta chains were all obtained from the same sample, sequenced in a study of spatial heterogeneity in lung cancer. General observations from the study: Counts of expanded alpha and beta TCRs within tumors tracked the tumor nonsynonymous mutation count.

One entry per CDR3 protein results from TCRdb running MiXCR on the 5' RACE reads. The table lists 15,000 or so distinct CDR3 sequences, about 4.5% of them singletons, with around 19% in the top ten. These receptors lack a known antigen. Time point described: sample taken at primary tumor resection. The sample in question was lung tumor tissue, obtained at surgery. These receptors came from a female donor with early-stage non-small cell lung cancer.

Only one count was recorded for this clonotype. As DNA, the CDR3 is TGTGCCAGCATCGGGACAACTAATGAAAAACTGTTTTTT. Protein product: CASIGTTNEKLFF. The chain is built from TRBV6-1 and TRBJ1-4, with D unclear. There are 13 residues in the CDR3. V was cut by 7 bases and J by 0 bases, with 6 bases left in between. Germline-derived CDR1 and CDR2 are MNHNS and SASEGT.

This clonotype was observed at least ten times. The rearrangement uses TRBV7-2 and TRBJ2-5, with D hard to call. The V gene's germline CDR1 is SGHTA and CDR2 FQGNSA. Trimming removed 3 bases at V and 1 base at J, with 9 bases between. The CDR3 covers 14 residues. The CDR3 spells CASSFQATQETQYF. CDR3 DNA sequence: TGTGCCAGCAGCTTTCAAGCGACCCAAGAGACCCAGTACTTC.

This clonotype is medium-sized in the sample. The chain has TRBV18 and TRBJ2-2, with D hard to call. The V gene's germline CDR1 is KGHSH and CDR2 LQKENI. V shed 2 bases and J shed 5 bases, with 6 bases lying between them. The CDR3 has 13 amino acids. The CDR3 region is CASSPGPTGELFF. The CDR3 nucleotides read TGTGCCAGCTCACCAGGTCCGACCGGGGAGCTGTTTTTT.

This clonotype has a count of ten or more. The chain's CDR3 is CATGDGDTQYF. CDR3 sequence (DNA): TGTGCCACGGGGGACGGGGATACGCAGTATTTT. The chain joins TRBV24-1 to TRBJ2-3; the D call may be TRBD1 or TRBD2 (5 bases each). The germline V gene has CDR1 KGHDR and CDR2 SFDVKD. V lost 10 bases, J lost 6 bases, and 10 bases lay in between. The CDR3 loop spans 11 amino acids.

This clonotype was picked up many times. This chain links TRBV5-5 with TRBJ2-5, with a weak D call TRBD2 (5 bases). This CDR3 has 13 residues. CDR1 SGHKS and CDR2 YYEKEE come from the germline V gene (reference sequence). The germline V and J ends were trimmed by 0 bases and 3 bases, with 6 bases remaining between them. In DNA form, the CDR3 reads TGTGCCAGCAGCTTGGCGCGGGAAGAGACCCAGTACTTC. Protein: CASSLAREETQYF.

V gene TRBV29-1 combines with J gene TRBJ1-1; weak D call: TRBD1 (6 bases). The V gene lost 0 bases and the J gene lost 0 bases, with 14 bases spanning the gap. The CDR3 has 16 amino acids. Germline lookup yields CDR1 SQVTM and CDR2 ANQGSEA. CDR3 in DNA: TGCAGCGTTGAAGATCTTGGGCAGGGGTTGAACACTGAAGCTTTCTTT. It specifies CSVEDLGQGLNTEAFF.

CDR3 in amino acids: CATSRGSHRGTDTQYF. CDR3 DNA sequence: TGTGCCACCAGCAGAGGCTCCCACAGGGGCACAGATACGCAGTATTTT. The V gene is TRBV15, the J gene TRBJ2-3; tentative D call: TRBD1 (6 bases). The V and J ends lost 1 base and 1 base respectively, with 12 bases between them. The CDR3 is made up of 16 amino acids. Per the germline V gene, CDR1 is LNHNV and CDR2 is YYDKDF (reference sequence).

There are many counts of this clonotype. The chain is built from TRBV12-3 or TRBV12-4 and TRBJ1-5; D uncertain. Between the trimmed V and J ends, which lost 1 base and 3 bases, there was a span of 13 bases. There are 16 residues in the CDR3. In nucleotides, the CDR3 is TGTGCCAGCAGTTTAGAGGTCTCGGATTACAATCAGCCCCAGCATTTT. Its protein is CASSLEVSDYNQPQHF.

By proportion, this clonotype is medium-sized. J is TRBJ2-1 and V is TRBV10-1; perhaps TRBD1 as D (5 bases). CDR1 and CDR2 from the germline V gene are WNHNN and SYGVQD (reference sequence). The CDR3 loop spans 15 amino acids. V was clipped by 5 bases and J by 4 bases, with 15 bases between them. The CDR3 DNA sequence: TGCGCCAGCAGTAGCGACAGAGTTGAGTACAATGAGCAGTTCTTC. Translating gives CASSSDRVEYNEQFF.

The chain uses TRBV27 and TRBJ1-2; TRBD1 aligns across 8 bases. The CDR3 sequence is 13 residues long. Germline V gives CDR1 MNHEY, CDR2 SMNVEV (reference sequence). The V gene end was trimmed by 4 bases and the J gene end by 8 bases; junction bases not matched to a gene: 6. The CDR3 DNA sequence: TGTGCCAGCAGTTCTGGACAGGGAGGGGGCTACACCTTC. It specifies CASSSGQGGGYTF.

This clonotype has ten or more counts. This chain connects TRBV6-5 to TRBJ1-2; 7 bases line up with TRBD1. Trimming removed 5 bases from V and 5 bases from J; junction bases left unmatched: 8. Germline V gene sequence: CDR1 MNHEY, CDR2 SVGAGI. The CDR3 covers 14 residues. CDR3 region: CASSPGGSGYGYTF. CDR3 nucleotides: TGTGCCAGCAGTCCAGGGGGGTCTGGGTATGGCTACACCTTC.

This clonotype was detected ten times or more. This chain joins TRBV5-4 and TRBJ1-1; 8 nucleotides align to TRBD1. The V gene end was trimmed by 0 bases and the J gene end by 8 bases; junction bases not matched to a gene: 3. The CDR3 is 13 amino acids. Germline CDR1 is SGHNT and CDR2 is YYREEE (reference sequence). The CDR3: CASSLDRGREAFF. The CDR3 nucleotides read TGTGCCAGCAGCTTGGACAGGGGGAGAGAAGCTTTCTTT. The variable domain in full, with the rest retrieved from reference TRBV5-4 and TRBJ1-1, is ETGVTQSPTHLIKTRGQQVTLRCSSQSGHNTVSWYQQALGQGPQFIFQYYREEENGRGNFPPRFSGLQFPNYSSELNVNALELDDSALYLCASSLDRGREAFFGQGTRLTVV.

This clonotype has a handful of counts. This rearrangement joins TRBV6-5 to TRBJ2-2, with TRBD2 matching over 7 bases. The germline CDR1 and CDR2 sequences are MNHEY and SVGAGI. J was trimmed by 2 bases and V by 6 bases; bases with no gene match: 6. The CDR3 is 15 residues long. CDR3 sequence reads: CASSGGLPNTGELFF. As DNA, the CDR3 is TGTGCCAGCAGCGGGGGACTACCCAACACCGGGGAGCTGTTTTTT.

The CDR3 coding sequence is TGTGCCAGCAGCCTGGGTTTCAATCAGCCCCAGCATTTT. It yields the protein CASSLGFNQPQHF. The J gene is TRBJ1-5, the V gene TRBV27; no reliable D call. The V and J ends lost 6 bases and 3 bases respectively, with 9 bases between them. CDR1 and CDR2 from the germline V gene are MNHEY and SMNVEV (reference sequence). The CDR3 totals 13 residues.

This clonotype has at least ten counts. The rearrangement links TRBV7-6 to TRBJ1-2; TRBD1 matches 10 bases. The CDR3 length is 15 residues. The V gene's germline CDR1 is SGHVS and CDR2 FNYEAQ. V shed 5 bases, J shed 6 bases, and the junction held 9 bases outside the gene matches. The CDR3 here is CASSQQPGQGNGYTF. The CDR3 DNA sequence: TGTGCCAGCAGCCAACAGCCGGGACAGGGGAATGGCTACACCTTC.

V gene TRBV2 combines with J gene TRBJ1-5; D might be TRBD1 (6 bases). The CDR3 length is 15 residues. The germline V gene has CDR1 SNHLY and CDR2 FYNNEI. Trimming took off 4 bases at V and 5 bases at J, with 15 bases between the two ends. The CDR3 DNA reads TGTGCCAGCAGTGGCCAACAGGGCTGGGATCAGCCCCAGCATTTT. This encodes CASSGQQGWDQPQHF. Full variable domain (remainder filled in from reference TRBV2 and TRBJ1-5): EPEVTQTPSHQVTQMGQEVILRCVPISNHLYFYWYRQILGQKVEFLVSFYNNEISEKSEIFDDQFSVERPDGSNFTLKIRSTKLEDSAMYFCASSGQQGWDQPQHFGDGTRLSIL.

The chain uses TRBV7-2 and TRBJ1-2; no firm D call. The CDR3 is 14 residues long. Deletions cut 4 bases from V and 8 bases from J, with 17 bases between. Germline-derived CDR1 and CDR2 are SGHTA and FQGNSA. DNA for the CDR3: TGTGCCAGCAGCTCTTATTCCTGGGAGGGCGGCTACACCTTC. Translating it yields CASSSYSWEGGYTF.

This clonotype came up many times. The chain is built from TRBV5-1 and TRBJ1-2; no definite D call. The CDR3 spans 12 residues. Germline V gene data show CDR1 as SGHRS and CDR2 as YFSETQ. V lost 2 bases and J lost 4, with 6 bases in between. CDR3 bases: TGCGCCAGCAGCTTCGGGGTCTATGGCTACACCTTC. The encoded protein is CASSFGVYGYTF.

This clonotype was counted ten times or more. The junction does not match germline at one end; this may be a read error. The chain employs TRBV20-1 and TRBJ1-4, with no clear D. This CDR3 region has 11 residues. Germline CDR1 is DFQATT and CDR2 is SNEGSKA (reference sequence). This CDR3 is CSARDQLAAVF. DNA of the CDR3: TGCAGTGCTAGAGATCAGCTCGCTGCCGTTTTT.

This clonotype was seen repeatedly, ten times or more. The gene calls are TRBV7-3 and TRBJ2-7, with D maybe TRBD1 (7 bases). The CDR3 is 14 amino acids. Germline V gives CDR1 SGHTA, CDR2 FQGTGA. Deletions cut 4 bases from V and 6 bases from J, with 16 bases between. The CDR3 sequence: CASSSLAGGFEQYF. The CDR3 nucleotides are TGTGCCAGCAGCTCCCTTGCAGGGGGGTTCGAGCAGTACTTC.

This clonotype showed up many times. This chain uses TRBV6-1 with TRBJ2-7; a possible D gene is TRBD2 (5 bases). From germline, CDR1 is MNHNS and CDR2 SASEGT. V dropped 6 bases and J dropped 3 bases, with 12 bases sitting between them. The CDR3 is 13 amino acids. Here the CDR3 DNA reads TGTGCCAGCAGCATACAGAGGGACTACGAGCAGTACTTC. Its protein product is CASSIQRDYEQYF.